This is a list of T cell receptor beta chains from one sample in a study of neurological immune-mediated disorders. TCRdb reanalysed the 5' RACE reads using MiXCR and keeps one entry per CDR3 protein. Here the sample spans approximately 44,000 distinct CDR3 sequences, just under 6% being singletons. Sequencing was carried out using CD4+ T cells from blood. The receptors derive from a young woman with multiple sclerosis. CDR3s include the opening cysteine and the closing phenylalanine or tryptophan. Fields, in order: D gene, clone size, J gene, V gene, CDR3 protein, CDR3 DNA. A D gene is named only where the DNA matches it firmly. The size field is filled for only some rows; it gives once, few, many or a size class.

>-|many|TRBJ2-2|TRBV18
CASSLRLRWESTGELFF
TGTGCCAGCTCACTACGACTTCGCTGGGAGAGCACCGGGGAGCTGTTTTTT
>-|many|TRBJ1-5|TRBV15
CATSNKRPGTFSNQPQHF
TGTGCCACCAGCAACAAAAGGCCGGGTACATTTAGCAATCAGCCCCAGCATTTT
>-|-|TRBJ1-1|TRBV4-2
CASSQDQGTNTEAFF
TGTGCCAGCAGCCAAGATCAGGGGACGAACACTGAAGCTTTCTTT
>-|many|TRBJ2-7|TRBV6-6
CASTMGGTGSYEQYF
TGTGCCAGCACCATGGGGGGGACAGGTTCCTACGAGCAGTACTTC
>TRBD2|few|TRBJ2-2|TRBV18
CASSPPTSGGIKYSGELFF
TGTGCCAGCTCACCACCAACTAGCGGGGGGATCAAATACTCCGGGGAGCTGTTTTTT
>-|many|TRBJ2-3|TRBV15
CATSREYGDTQYF
TGTGCCACCAGCAGAGAATACGGAGATACGCAGTATTTT
>-|many|TRBJ2-2|TRBV20-1
CSARERSTGELFF
TGCAGTGCTAGAGAAAGGTCGACCGGGGAGCTGTTTTTT
>-|many|TRBJ1-1|TRBV4-1
CASRATSAAGTLDTEAFF
TGCGCCAGCAGAGCCACATCAGCAGCAGGGACCCTTGACACTGAAGCTTTCTTT
>-|-|TRBJ1-1|TRBV28
CASSRPDIGETHTEAFF
TGTGCCAGCAGTCGACCTGACATAGGGGAGACCCACACTGAAGCTTTCTTT
>-|many|TRBJ2-1|TRBV6-1
CASSTRGPVEQFF
TGTGCCAGCTCGACCCGGGGGCCGGTTGAGCAGTTCTTC
>-|-|TRBJ2-2|TRBV7-9
CASSLEVRTRATGELFF
TGTGCCAGCAGCTTAGAAGTCCGGACCCGGGCCACCGGGGAGCTGTTTTTT
>TRBD2|many|TRBJ2-1|TRBV4-1
CASSQDLRGTSGSHEQFF
TGCGCCAGCAGCCAAGATCTCCGCGGGACTAGCGGGAGTCATGAGCAGTTCTTC
>TRBD1|once|TRBJ1-4|TRBV23-1
CASSQTDRVNEKLFF
TGCGCCAGCAGTCAAACCGACAGGGTGAATGAAAAACTGTTTTTT
>TRBD1|many|TRBJ2-1|TRBV20-1
CSANGQGARSSVNEQFF
TGCAGTGCCAACGGACAGGGGGCAAGATCATCCGTCAATGAGCAGTTCTTC
>TRBD1|few|TRBJ2-6|TRBV5-1
CASSYPGQGAGGANVLTF
TGCGCCAGCAGCTACCCGGGACAGGGGGCTGGCGGGGCCAACGTCCTGACTTTC
>-|many|TRBJ1-1|TRBV20-1
CSARENGRRNTEAFF
TGCAGTGCTAGAGAAAACGGACGGAGGAACACTGAAGCTTTCTTT
>-|once|TRBJ2-2|TRBV9
CASSVRLNTWELFF
TGTGCCAGCAGTGTTAGGCTGAACACCTGGGAGCTGTTTTTT
>-|many|TRBJ1-5|TRBV20-1
CSALARAENQPQHF
TGCAGTGCCCTTGCCAGGGCGGAAAATCAGCCCCAGCATTTT
>-|many|TRBJ2-3|TRBV20-1
CSARGGARWRTDTQYF
TGCAGTGCGAGGGGCGGAGCGAGGTGGCGCACAGATACGCAGTATTTT
>TRBD1|many|TRBJ2-5|TRBV20-1
CSARDRVGTGGRSETQYF
TGCAGTGCTAGAGATCGAGTAGGGACAGGGGGACGCTCGGAGACCCAGTACTTC
>-|many|TRBJ1-1|TRBV28
CASSRRWDTEAFF
TGTGCCAGCAGCAGACGCTGGGACACTGAAGCTTTCTTT
>TRBD1|many|TRBJ2-2|TRBV6-5
CASSYAGQGGTGELFF
TGTGCCAGCAGTTACGCCGGACAGGGCGGAACCGGGGAGCTGTTTTTT
>-|-|TRBJ2-1|TRBV28
CASSLENNEQFF
TGTGCCAGCAGTTTAGAGAACAATGAGCAGTTCTTC
>TRBD1|few|TRBJ1-4|TRBV7-9
CASANRGLVEKLFF
TGTGCCAGCGCCAACAGGGGGCTTGTTGAAAAACTGTTTTTT
>-|many|TRBJ2-3|TRBV7-6
CASSLGQANTDTQYF
TGTGCCAGCAGCTTAGGGCAGGCAAACACAGATACGCAGTATTTT
>TRBD2|many|TRBJ2-7|TRBV2
CASRGTSGGAYEQYF
TGTGCCAGCAGGGGAACTAGCGGGGGGGCCTACGAGCAGTACTTC
>TRBD2|many|TRBJ2-7|TRBV5-1
CASQSLAGPYEQYF
TGCGCCAGCCAATCCCTAGCGGGGCCCTACGAGCAGTACTTC
>TRBD1|many|TRBJ1-1|TRBV6-5
CATLRGRDTEAFF
TGTGCCACCTTAAGGGGGCGGGACACTGAAGCTTTCTTT
>-|many|TRBJ1-3|TRBV3-1
CASSPRDGSSGNTIYF
TGTGCCAGCAGCCCCCGGGACGGAAGCTCTGGAAACACCATATATTTT
>TRBD1|many|TRBJ1-2|TRBV20-1
CSASGDRAYGYTF
TGCAGTGCTAGCGGGGACAGGGCCTATGGCTACACCTTC
>-|few|TRBJ2-2|TRBV6-6
CASSYSGPPRGAGELFF
TGTGCCAGCAGTTACTCCGGCCCCCCCCGGGGAGCCGGGGAGCTGTTTTTT
>TRBD1|many|TRBJ1-2|TRBV4-1
CASSQLPGQGFDRGGYTF
TGCGCCAGCAGCCAATTACCGGGACAGGGGTTCGATCGAGGTGGCTACACCTTC
>-|medium-sized|TRBJ2-5|TRBV5-1
CASSLAGETQYF
TGCGCCAGCAGCTTGGCGGGAGAGACCCAGTACTTC
>-|many|TRBJ2-6|TRBV5-4
CASSTSRRGGQVLTF
TGTGCCAGCAGCACTTCACGGCGCGGCGGCCAAGTCCTGACTTTC
>TRBD1|many|TRBJ1-5|TRBV7-2
CASSFRQGGQPQHF
TGTGCCAGCAGCTTCCGACAGGGGGGCCAGCCCCAGCATTTT
>-|many|TRBJ1-3|TRBV6-5
CASSYGLGTGNTIYF
TGTGCCAGCAGTTATGGGTTGGGGACTGGAAACACCATATATTTT
>-|many|TRBJ1-1|TRBV9
CASSVAGAMNTEAFF
TGTGCCAGCAGCGTAGCAGGGGCGATGAACACTGAAGCTTTCTTT
>-|many|TRBJ2-3|TRBV5-6
CASSLEGGTTDTQYF
TGTGCCAGCAGCTTGGAGGGGGGAACAACAGATACGCAGTATTTT
>-|many|TRBJ1-2|TRBV6-2/TRBV6-3
CASSPQTGYGYTF
TGTGCCAGCAGTCCCCAAACAGGATATGGCTACACCTTC
>TRBD1|many|TRBJ1-1|TRBV6-6
CASSSRQGDTEAFF
TGTGCCAGCAGTTCCCGACAGGGGGACACTGAAGCTTTCTTT
>TRBD1|many|TRBJ1-2|TRBV20-1
CSARALDRNYGYTF
TGCAGTGCTAGAGCATTGGACAGGAACTATGGCTACACCTTC
>TRBD1|many|TRBJ1-2|TRBV5-1
CASREYRGVQGYTF
TGCGCCAGCAGGGAGTACAGGGGAGTACAAGGCTACACCTTC
>TRBD2|-|TRBJ2-7|TRBV28
CASSLGLASSYEQYF
TGTGCCAGCAGTCTCGGACTAGCGAGCTCCTACGAGCAGTACTTC
>TRBD1|many|TRBJ1-4|TRBV12-3/TRBV12-4
CASRDRTEKLFF
TGTGCCAGCAGGGACAGGACTGAAAAACTGTTTTTT
>-|many|TRBJ2-7|TRBV3-1
CASSQGHASPAYEQYF
TGTGCCAGCAGCCAGGGTCACGCCTCTCCCGCCTACGAGCAGTACTTC
>TRBD2|many|TRBJ2-2|TRBV7-2
CASSPLAGGPVGELFF
TGTGCCAGCAGCCCACTAGCGGGGGGGCCCGTCGGGGAGCTGTTTTTT
>-|many|TRBJ2-1|TRBV7-2
CASSLEVGRGLNEQFF
TGTGCCAGCAGCTTAGAGGTTGGACGCGGGTTGAATGAGCAGTTCTTC
>TRBD2|many|TRBJ2-3|TRBV27
CASSSPGGGRDTQYF
TGTGCCAGCAGTTCCCCCGGCGGGGGGAGAGATACGCAGTATTTT
>-|many|TRBJ1-4|TRBV20-1
CSARDLQRSNEKLFF
TGCAGTGCTAGAGATTTGCAACGGTCTAATGAAAAACTGTTTTTT
>TRBD2|many|TRBJ2-7|TRBV5-1
CASTLGVAGVYEQYF
TGCGCCAGCACTCTAGGGGTAGCGGGGGTCTACGAGCAGTACTTC
>-|few|TRBJ1-6|TRBV28
CASSRRTVKPYSPLHF
TGTGCCAGCAGCCGTAGGACAGTTAAACCTTATTCACCCCTCCACTTT
>-|few|TRBJ1-2|TRBV30
CAWSVWANYGYTF
TGTGCCTGGAGTGTATGGGCGAACTATGGCTACACCTTC
>-|many|TRBJ1-2|TRBV12-3/TRBV12-4
CASSLSALANYGYTF
TGTGCCAGCAGTTTATCGGCGTTAGCTAACTATGGCTACACCTTC
>-|many|TRBJ1-4|TRBV18
CASFGSSYEKLFF
TGTGCCAGCTTCGGGTCGTCCTATGAAAAACTGTTTTTT